The 29 T cell receptor beta chains presented below share a single source sample, sequenced in a study of regulatory T cells in long-lasting Graves disease. Time point specified: persistent/refractory GD, antithyroid drugs over 5 years with positive TRAb. Generation of the TCR library employed RNA extracted from PBMCs. According to the study, TCR beta libraries were built with iRepertoire HTBI primers and CDR3-region Arm-PCR. TCRdb ran MiXCR on the multiplex PCR reads and lists one entry per CDR3 protein. This table has nearly 350,000 distinct CDR3 sequences, 15% to 20% appearing once. This material consisted of peripheral blood mononuclear cells (PBMCs), taken when the disease was refractory, from a patient treated with antithyroid drugs. These TCRs come from a female donor with Graves disease.

The V gene is TRBV3-1, the J gene TRBJ2-3; D possibly matches TRBD1 or TRBD2 (6 bases each). The CDR3 extends over 13 amino acids. With 2 bases removed from V and 6 bases from J, the gap between germline ends came to 9 bases. Germline CDR1 and CDR2: LGHDT and YNNKEL (reference sequence). DNA for the CDR3: TGTGCCAGCAGCCAAAGGGGGGCGGATACGCAGTATTTT. Protein product: CASSQRGADTQYF.

V usage is TRBV5-1 and J usage is TRBJ2-2, with 11 bases lining up with TRBD1. The CDR3 totals 17 residues. The V and J ends lost 4 bases and 3 bases, in that order; junction bases with no gene match: 8. CDR1 SGHRS and CDR2 YFSETQ come from the germline V gene. The CDR3 spells CASSNGQGAMDTGELFF. The CDR3 nucleotides read TGCGCCAGCAGCAACGGACAGGGGGCGATGGACACCGGGGAGCTGTTTTTT.

In this sample, this clonotype turned up many times. The rearrangement uses TRBV2 and TRBJ2-7; perhaps TRBD1 as D (6 bases). Germline V CDR1 and CDR2: SNHLY, FYNNEI. Between the trimmed V and J ends, which lost 8 bases and 2 bases, there was a span of 16 bases. This CDR3 has 14 residues. CDR3 sequence reads: CASGSGTNPYEQYF. CDR3 nucleotide sequence: TGTGCCAGCGGCTCCGGGACAAACCCCTACGAGCAGTACTTC.

The genes are TRBV7-2 and TRBJ1-3; 7 bases map to TRBD1. Germline V gene data show CDR1 as SGHTA and CDR2 as FQGNSA. Losses at the gene ends were 4 bases for V and 7 bases for J; bases not matched to a gene: 7. The CDR3 consists of 14 residues. As DNA, the CDR3 is TGTGCCAGCAGCTCGGCAGGGGGAGGGAACACCATATATTTT. It is translated as CASSSAGGGNTIYF.

Remarks on this clonotype: This probably arose from a read error, given a far larger clone one base away. V gene TRBV14 combines with J gene TRBJ1-5; 7 nucleotides agree with TRBD1. The CDR3 spans 14 residues. V trimming: 4 bases; J trimming: 3 bases; junction bases outside the gene matches: 3. Germline CDR1 and CDR2: SGHDN and FVKESK. The CDR3 DNA reads as TGTGCCAGCAGCCGGGACAGCATCAATCAGCCCCAGCATTTT. Translating gives CASSRDSINQPQHF. Full variable domain (remainder filled in from reference TRBV14 and TRBJ1-5): EAGVTQFPSHSVIEKGQTVTLRCDPISGHDNLYWYRRVMGKEIKFLLHFVKESKQDESGMPNNRFLAERTGGTYSTLKVQPAELEDSGVYFCASSRDSINQPQHFGDGTRLSIL.

The sample holds many counts of this clonotype. The V and J genes are TRBV15 and TRBJ1-2, with D tentatively TRBD1 (6 bases). Germline-derived CDR1 and CDR2 are LNHNV and YYDKDF (reference sequence). Trimming pared 4 bases from V and 4 bases from J, leaving 10 bases between. The CDR3 is made up of 13 amino acids. In DNA, the CDR3 is TGTGCCACCAGCACAGGACAGCTCTATGGCTACACCTTC. It specifies CATSTGQLYGYTF.

At least ten counts were recorded for this clonotype. The chain joins TRBV30 to TRBJ1-5; no clear D. The CDR3 loop spans 14 amino acids. CDR1 is GTSNPN and CDR2 is SVGIG in the germline V gene (reference sequence). V lost 3 bases and J lost 4, with 13 bases in between. DNA of the CDR3: TGTGCCTGGAGGGACGTAGGAATGAATCAGCCCCAGCATTTT. Amino acids: CAWRDVGMNQPQHF.

In the case of this clonotype: This is likely an artifact of a read error, given a far larger clone one base away. The V call is TRBV6-5, the J call TRBJ1-2; no reliable D call. The CDR3 contains 13 residues. CDR1 is MNHEY and CDR2 is SVGAGI in the germline V gene. V shed 4 bases and J shed 4 bases, with 10 bases lying between them. DNA for the CDR3: TGTGCCAGCAGTTCCGTTCACGGCTATGGCTACACCTTC. Translation: CASSSVHGYGYTF.

The rearrangement uses TRBV6-2 or TRBV6-3 and TRBJ2-2, with D tentatively TRBD2 (7 bases). The V end lost 2 bases, the J end lost 5 bases, and 24 bases lay between the germline ends. The germline V gene encodes CDR1 MNHEY and CDR2 SVGEGT. This CDR3 is 19 amino acids long. The CDR3 nucleotides are TGTGCCAGCAGTTACAACCTACAGGGTAGTGCACTAGCGACCGGGGAGCTGTTTTTT. Its protein is CASSYNLQGSALATGELFF.

The chain has TRBV20-1 and TRBJ1-1; D remains unclear. The V gene lost 3 bases and the J gene lost 5 bases, with 10 bases spanning the gap. This CDR3 spans 12 amino acids. CDR1 is DFQATT, CDR2 SNEGSKA, per germline (reference sequence). The CDR3 region has the DNA TGCAGTGCTAGTGTCCGCGGGACTGAAGCTTTCTTT. It specifies CSASVRGTEAFF.

This clonotype was seen a handful of times. The rearrangement uses TRBV15 and TRBJ1-1, with a possible D match to TRBD1 (5 bases). This CDR3 has 14 amino acids. V lost 4 bases and J 0 bases, leaving 9 bases between the germline ends. CDR1 is LNHNV, CDR2 YYDKDF, per germline (reference sequence). CDR3 nucleotide sequence: TGTGCCACCAGCAAGGGGCCCATGAACACTGAAGCTTTCTTT. It yields the protein CATSKGPMNTEAFF.

In its sample, this clonotype was seen many times. The rearrangement uses TRBV7-2 and TRBJ1-2, with TRBD1 matching 9 bases. CDR1 and CDR2 (germline): SGHTA, FQGNSA. The CDR3 has 14 amino acids. V gave up 4 bases and J gave up 5 bases; unmatched junction bases: 5. CDR3 coding DNA: TGTGCCAGCAGCTGGCCGGGACAGGGATATGGCTACACCTTC. Translation gives CASSWPGQGYGYTF.

At least ten counts were recorded for this clonotype. The chain combines TRBV28 with TRBJ2-7, with D possibly being TRBD2 (7 bases). The CDR3 totals 16 residues. The V and J ends lost 5 bases and 0 bases respectively, with 17 bases between them. CDR1 is MDHEN, CDR2 SYDVKM, per germline. CDR3 DNA: TGTGCCAGCAGTGTGCGGGGGCCAGGGCCCTCCTACGAGCAGTACTTC. Its translation: CASSVRGPGPSYEQYF.

As concerns this clonotype: One base away lies a much larger clone, so this may be a sequencing read error. This chain uses TRBV6-4 with TRBJ1-2; D call uncertain. Germline V gene sequence: CDR1 MRHNA, CDR2 SNTAGT. This CDR3 region has 14 residues. The CDR3 is CAGSHGRSSDGYTF. CDR3 sequence (DNA): TGTGCCGGCAGTCATGGACGGTCCTCAGATGGCTACACCTTC.

This clonotype was picked up many times. The chain links TRBV7-9 to TRBJ1-1; 7 bases fit TRBD1. This CDR3 is built from 14 residues. Germline CDR1 SEHNR, CDR2 FQNEAQ (reference sequence). V shed 5 bases and J 1 base; nucleotides not matched to a gene: 4. In DNA form, the CDR3 reads TGTGCCAGCAGCCGGACAGGAGGGAACACTGAAGCTTTCTTT. The encoded protein is CASSRTGGNTEAFF.

This clonotype was seen repeatedly, ten times or more. V and J are TRBV6-2 or TRBV6-3 and TRBJ2-5, with D perhaps TRBD1 (5 bases). The CDR3 is 15 amino acids. Germline lookup yields CDR1 MNHEY and CDR2 SVGEGT. V lost 5 bases, J lost 1 base, and 14 bases lay in between. For the CDR3, the DNA is TGTGCCAGCAGTCGTGACAGAGTGATCCAAGAGACCCAGTACTTC. Translating it yields CASSRDRVIQETQYF.

This chain joins TRBV5-5 and TRBJ2-2; D is ambiguous. CDR1 and CDR2 (germline): SGHKS, YYEKEE (reference sequence). The germline V and J ends were trimmed by 0 bases and 3 bases, with 12 bases remaining between them. CDR3 length: 16 residues. CDR3 sequence reads: CASSLAKGLHTGELFF. The DNA for the CDR3 is TGTGCCAGCAGCTTGGCCAAAGGGTTGCACACCGGGGAGCTGTTTTTT.

This clonotype was counted at least ten times. The genes are TRBV7-2 and TRBJ1-5; D ambiguous. The CDR3 covers 12 residues. Trimming removed 5 bases from V and 4 bases from J, with 6 bases in between. Germline CDR1 is SGHTA and CDR2 is FQGNSA. The CDR3 DNA reads TGTGCCAGCAGCGTCAGTAATCAGCCCCAGCATTTT. This encodes CASSVSNQPQHF.

The sample holds many counts of this clonotype. The V gene is TRBV7-6, the J gene TRBJ2-7, with TRBD2 matching over 9 bases. V lost 5 bases to trimming and J lost 0 bases; unmatched junction nucleotides: 8. CDR1 is SGHVS, CDR2 FNYEAQ, per germline. This CDR3 spans 16 amino acids. The CDR3 nucleotides are TGTGCCAGCAGCCCTCACGCGGGAGGGTACTCCTACGAGCAGTACTTC. Residues: CASSPHAGGYSYEQYF.

This clonotype was detected ten times or more. V gene TRBV12-3 or TRBV12-4 combines with J gene TRBJ1-1, with no clear D. The V gene lost 6 bases and the J gene lost 2 bases, with 10 bases spanning the gap. This CDR3 has 13 amino acids. The CDR3 coding sequence is TGTGCCAGCAGCTCCCGCGGAAACACTGAAGCTTTCTTT. Its protein product is CASSSRGNTEAFF.

This clonotype came up many times. The genes are TRBV5-6 and TRBJ1-2, with 7 positions matching TRBD1. The V and J ends lost 4 bases and 0 bases, in that order; junction bases with no gene match: 12. This CDR3 is 17 amino acids long. Germline V gene data show CDR1 as SGHDT and CDR2 as YYEEEE. The chain's CDR3 is CASSPTTGWDANYGYTF. CDR3 nucleotide sequence: TGTGCCAGCAGCCCAACGACAGGGTGGGACGCTAACTATGGCTACACCTTC.

The rearrangement links TRBV24-1 to TRBJ2-6, with 9 bases lining up with TRBD1. CDR3 length: 19 residues. Germline lookup yields CDR1 KGHDR and CDR2 SFDVKD. V was clipped by 2 bases and J by 0 bases; unmatched bases: 7. The CDR3 DNA reads TGTGCCACCAGTGATTCCGCCGGGACAGGGCTCTCTGGGGCCAACGTCCTGACTTTC. Translating gives CATSDSAGTGLSGANVLTF.

The chain joins TRBV20-1 to TRBJ2-1, with 10 nucleotides matching TRBD1. With 3 bases clipped from V and 8 bases from J, the junction kept 7 bases outside the gene matches. The CDR3 sequence is 14 residues long. Germline assignment: CDR1 DFQATT and CDR2 SNEGSKA (reference sequence). CDR3 coding DNA: TGCAGTGCTAGTGAGACAGGGGGCGAGGATGAGCAGTTCTTC. Translated: CSASETGGEDEQFF.

In regard to this clonotype: This may be a read error, as it is one base from a much larger clone. The chain joins TRBV6-5 to TRBJ2-7; weak D call: TRBD2 (5 bases). This CDR3 region has 13 residues. Germline-derived CDR1 and CDR2 are MNHEY and SVGAGI. The CDR3 nucleotides are TGTGCCAGCAGTTACGGGAGTACCTACGGGCAGTACTTC. Translation: CASSYGSTYGQYF.

Ten or more counts support this clonotype. The chain combines TRBV7-9 with TRBJ2-5, with a weak D call TRBD2 (5 bases). Germline lookup yields CDR1 SEHNR and CDR2 FQNEAQ (reference sequence). The ends were cut back, 5 bases at V and 2 bases at J, with 18 bases in the middle. This CDR3 comprises 16 residues. The CDR3 DNA sequence: TGTGCCAGCAGCCCCGCTCGGGGTAGATCACAAGAGACCCAGTACTTC. Translated, it gives CASSPARGRSQETQYF. Drawing the rest from reference TRBV7-9 and TRBJ2-5, the complete variable domain is DTGVSQNPRHKITKRGQNVTFRCDPISEHNRLYWYRQTLGQGPEFLTYFQNEAQLEKSRLLSDRFSAERPKGSFSTLEIQRTEQGDSAMYLCASSPARGRSQETQYFGPGTRLLVL.

The chain recombines TRBV7-9 with TRBJ2-7, with 8 bases aligning to TRBD2. Trimming took 1 base from V and 6 from J; bases not matched to a gene: 14. The CDR3 totals 17 residues. Germline CDR1 is SEHNR and CDR2 is FQNEAQ (reference sequence). The CDR3 region is CASSLVSGSLAGGEQYF. DNA of the CDR3: TGTGCCAGCAGCTTAGTGTCCGGGAGTCTAGCGGGCGGCGAGCAGTACTTC.

In this sample, this clonotype turned up many times. The rearrangement joins TRBV9 to TRBJ1-5; D gene uncertain. The CDR3 extends over 11 amino acids. CDR1 is SGDLS, CDR2 YYNGEE, per germline. Trimming removed 3 bases from V and 5 bases from J, with 3 bases in between. For the CDR3, the DNA is TGTGCCAGCAGCGGGGATCAGCCCCAGCATTTT. It specifies CASSGDQPQHF.

This clonotype was seen ten or more times. The gene calls are TRBV12-3 or TRBV12-4 and TRBJ2-7; D gene unclear. This CDR3 contains 13 residues. Between the trimmed V and J ends, which lost 4 bases and 3 bases, there was a span of 10 bases. CDR3 residues: CASSSRTFYEQYF. The CDR3 DNA follows: TGTGCCAGCAGTTCTCGGACCTTCTACGAGCAGTACTTC.

The chain links TRBV27 to TRBJ1-3; the D gene is possibly TRBD1 (5 bases). The germline gives CDR1 MNHEY, CDR2 SMNVEV (reference sequence). Trimming shortened V by 5 bases and J by 3 bases, and 8 bases separated the two germline ends. There are 13 residues in the CDR3. DNA of the CDR3: TGTGCCAGCAGTCGGGGACTTGGAAACACCATATATTTT. Protein product: CASSRGLGNTIYF.